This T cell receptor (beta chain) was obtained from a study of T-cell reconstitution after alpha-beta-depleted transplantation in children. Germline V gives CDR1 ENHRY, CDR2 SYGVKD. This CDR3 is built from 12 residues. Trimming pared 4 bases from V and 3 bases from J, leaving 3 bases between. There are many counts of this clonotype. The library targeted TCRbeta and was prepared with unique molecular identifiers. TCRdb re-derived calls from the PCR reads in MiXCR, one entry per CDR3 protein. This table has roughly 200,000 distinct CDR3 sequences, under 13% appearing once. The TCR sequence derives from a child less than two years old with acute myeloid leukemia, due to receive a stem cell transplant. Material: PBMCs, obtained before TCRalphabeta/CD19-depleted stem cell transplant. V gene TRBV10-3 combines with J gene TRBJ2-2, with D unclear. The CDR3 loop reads CAISADTGELFF. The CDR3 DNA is TGTGCCATCAGTGCCGACACCGGGGAGCTGTTTTTT.